The 18 T cell receptor beta chains in this list originate from one sample, sequenced in a study of CD8 T cells in ankylosing spondylitis. TCRdb fed the 5' RACE reads into MiXCR, producing one record per CDR3 protein. The table lists more than 300,000 distinct CDR3 sequences, 11% of them singletons. The sequenced sample consisted of blood, either unsorted or a sorted T cell fraction (not recorded which). The receptors shown here come from a female donor with ankylosing spondylitis or in good health (not recorded which).

This clonotype was observed many times. The chain employs TRBV20-1 and TRBJ2-2, with TRBD2 identical over 10 bases. The J segment lost 1 base and the V segment lost 4 bases, leaving 0 bases of the junction unmatched. This CDR3 is 14 amino acids long. Germline V lookup: CDR1 DFQATT, CDR2 SNEGSKA (reference sequence). The CDR3 DNA reads as TGCAGTGCTACTAGCGGGAGGAACACCGGGGAGCTGTTTTTT. This gives the protein CSATSGRNTGELFF.

The V gene is TRBV20-1, the J gene TRBJ2-2; possibly TRBD2 for D (5 bases). V was shortened by 0 bases and J by 3 bases, with 14 bases between the two germline ends. This CDR3 comprises 16 residues. Germline CDR1 reads DFQATT; CDR2 reads SNEGSKA (reference sequence). In DNA form, the CDR3 reads TGCAGTGCTAGAGAGCCCGGACTGATAGACACCGGGGAGCTGTTTTTT. Amino acids: CSAREPGLIDTGELFF.

This clonotype was found many times. The chain couples TRBV6-5 to TRBJ1-1, with 11 bases fitting TRBD1. The V segment lost 6 bases and the J segment 4 bases; nucleotides outside the gene matches: 4. CDR1 is MNHEY, CDR2 SVGAGI, per germline. The CDR3 spans 14 residues. The CDR3: CASRLGTGGTEAFF. As DNA, the CDR3 is TGTGCCAGCAGATTAGGGACAGGGGGCACTGAAGCTTTCTTT.

V gene TRBV12-3 or TRBV12-4 combines with J gene TRBJ1-3, with unresolved D. The CDR3 has 13 residues. V was cut by 3 bases and J by 7 bases, with 10 bases left in between. The CDR3 nucleotides are TGTGCCAGCAGTTTCTCCCAAGGGAACACCATATATTTT. As protein: CASSFSQGNTIYF.

Remarks on this clonotype: This could be a read error, since a much larger clone is one nucleotide away. The chain links TRBV20-1 to TRBJ2-7, with TRBD1 identical over 9 bases. CDR1 and CDR2 from the germline V gene are DFQATT and SNEGSKA (reference sequence). The CDR3 runs to 13 residues. Trimming at V came to 8 bases and at J to 3 bases, leaving 8 bases not matched to a gene. In DNA, the CDR3 is TGCAGTTCAACCAGGGACAGGGTCTACGAGCAGTACTTC. Translation: CSSTRDRVYEQYF.

The chain has TRBV9 and TRBJ2-7; D not resolved. Germline CDR1 is SGDLS and CDR2 is YYNGEE. The CDR3 totals 14 residues. V was cut by 4 bases and J by 0 bases, with 11 bases left in between. The CDR3 DNA is TGTGCCAGCAGCCCACAATCCAGCTCCTACGAGCAGTACTTC. Translation: CASSPQSSSYEQYF.

The rearrangement links TRBV6-1 to TRBJ2-5; the D gene is possibly TRBD1 (5 bases). Germline lookup yields CDR1 MNHNS and CDR2 SASEGT. This CDR3 is 15 amino acids long. V lost 6 bases to trimming and J lost 5 bases, with 19 bases between them. CDR3 coding DNA: TGTGCCAGCAGCAGGGCCCAGGGAATTGGGGAGACCCAGTACTTC. The encoded protein is CASSRAQGIGETQYF.

This clonotype occurred a few times. CDR3 nucleotide sequence: TGTGCCAGCAGTTCTCCGGGGGCCTTTATGAACACCGGGGAGCTGTTTTTT. It encodes CASSSPGAFMNTGELFF. The chain uses TRBV12-3 or TRBV12-4 and TRBJ2-2; TRBD1 or TRBD2 may be the D gene (6 bases each). The CDR3 has 17 amino acids. V was cut by 4 bases and J by 1 base, with 16 bases left in between.

The rearrangement uses TRBV7-2 and TRBJ2-1; 9 nucleotides align to TRBD2. From germline, CDR1 is SGHTA and CDR2 FQGNSA. The CDR3 length is 15 residues. V was clipped by 3 bases and J by 6 bases; unmatched bases: 6. CDR3 in DNA: TGTGCCAGCAGCTTTAGCGGGAGTATGCCCAATGAGCAGTTCTTC. It encodes CASSFSGSMPNEQFF.

As for this clonotype: A read error may explain this, as a much larger clone is one base away. The rearrangement joins TRBV20-1 to TRBJ2-1, with D possibly TRBD1 on 6 matching bases. The CDR3 contains 14 residues. The V gene's germline CDR1 is DFQATT and CDR2 SNEGSKA (reference sequence). CDR3 sequence (DNA): TGCTGTGCCCTGCCGGGACACTCCTACAATGAGCAGTTCTTC. Its translation is CCALPGHSYNEQFF.

This clonotype was detected many times. The chain has TRBV20-1 and TRBJ2-3; D unclear. The CDR3 runs 11 residues. Trimming stripped 5 bases from V and 6 bases from J, with 9 bases between. Germline V lookup: CDR1 DFQATT, CDR2 SNEGSKA (reference sequence). CDR3: CSAGSSDTQYF. The CDR3 nucleotides read TGCAGTGCTGGTAGCTCGGATACGCAGTATTTT.

This clonotype was recorded a few times. V and J are TRBV5-1 and TRBJ2-3; 8 bases agree with TRBD1. Germline-derived CDR1 and CDR2 are SGHRS and YFSETQ. With 0 bases clipped from V and 2 bases from J, the junction kept 8 bases outside the gene matches. This CDR3 comprises 17 residues. For the CDR3, the DNA is TGCGCCAGCAGCTTGGGCCGGGACAGGAGACCCACAGATACGCAGTATTTT. Its translation is CASSLGRDRRPTDTQYF. The full variable domain, rest sourced from reference TRBV5-1 and TRBJ2-3, is KAGVTQTPRYLIKTRGQQVTLSCSPISGHRSVSWYQQTPGQGLQFLFEYFSETQRNKGNFPGRFSGRQFSNSRSEMNVSTLELGDSALYLCASSLGRDRRPTDTQYFGPGTRLTVL.

The rearrangement links TRBV27 to TRBJ2-7; TRBD1 agrees at 9 bases. Looked up from germline, CDR1 is MNHEY and CDR2 is SMNVEV (reference sequence). CDR3 length: 14 residues. Trimming took 6 bases from V and 4 from J; bases not matched to a gene: 7. CDR3 coding DNA: TGTGCCAGCAGCGGACAGGGGAGGTGGTACGAGCAGTACTTC. Translating gives CASSGQGRWYEQYF.

This clonotype was seen ten or more times. The chain uses TRBV20-1 and TRBJ2-5; 10 bases are a match to TRBD2. This CDR3 region has 15 residues. V trimming: 5 bases; J trimming: 3 bases; junction bases outside the gene matches: 9. Germline-derived CDR1 and CDR2 are DFQATT and SNEGSKA (reference sequence). The CDR3 is CSADSGLAEKETQYF. DNA of the CDR3: TGCAGTGCTGATTCTGGACTAGCGGAGAAAGAGACCCAGTACTTC.

This clonotype has ten or more counts. The rearrangement links TRBV6-5 to TRBJ1-2, with D uncertain. Between the trimmed V and J ends, which lost 6 bases and 0 bases, there was a span of 5 bases. CDR1 and CDR2 (germline): MNHEY, SVGAGI. CDR3 length equals 12 residues. The CDR3 loop reads CASRRANYGYTF. In nucleotides, the CDR3 is TGTGCCAGCAGGAGGGCTAACTATGGCTACACCTTC.

This clonotype was observed at least ten times. The chain joins TRBV7-9 to TRBJ2-1; 7 bases match TRBD2. V lost 0 bases and J lost 8; bases outside the gene matches: 4. Germline V gene lookup returns CDR1 SEHNR and CDR2 FQNEAQ (reference sequence). CDR3 length: 14 amino acids. CDR3: CASSLAAGVHEQFF. Here the CDR3 DNA reads TGTGCCAGCAGCTTAGCGGCGGGGGTGCATGAGCAGTTCTTC.

This chain connects TRBV28 to TRBJ2-2; the match to TRBD1 covers 9 bases. The CDR3 totals 14 residues. J gave up 7 bases and V 7 bases, and 7 bases lay outside the gene matches. Germline values: CDR1 MDHEN, CDR2 SYDVKM. This chain's CDR3 is CASTDRGGFGELFF. CDR3 nucleotides: TGTGCCAGCACCGACAGGGGGGGTTTCGGGGAGCTGTTTTTT.

This clonotype was counted many times. V gene TRBV11-2 combines with J gene TRBJ1-1; a possible D gene is TRBD1 (5 bases). V lost 7 bases and J 1 base, leaving 13 bases between the germline ends. Germline-derived CDR1 and CDR2 are SGHAT and FQNNGV. The CDR3 contains 14 residues. The CDR3 coding sequence is TGTGCCAGCACTCAGGGCCTGAAGAACACTGAAGCTTTCTTT. Translation gives CASTQGLKNTEAFF.